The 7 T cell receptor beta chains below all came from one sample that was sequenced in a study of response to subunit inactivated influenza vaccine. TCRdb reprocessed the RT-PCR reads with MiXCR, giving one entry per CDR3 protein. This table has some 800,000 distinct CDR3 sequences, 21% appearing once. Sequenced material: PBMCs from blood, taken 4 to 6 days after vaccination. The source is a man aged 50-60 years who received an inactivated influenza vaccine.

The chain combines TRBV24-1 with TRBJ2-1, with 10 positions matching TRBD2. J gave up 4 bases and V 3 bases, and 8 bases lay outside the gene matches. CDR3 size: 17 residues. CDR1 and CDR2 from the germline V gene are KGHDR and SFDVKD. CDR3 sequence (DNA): TGTGCCACCAGTGATGGGCTAGCGGGAGCGGGGTACAATGAGCAGTTCTTC. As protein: CATSDGLAGAGYNEQFF.

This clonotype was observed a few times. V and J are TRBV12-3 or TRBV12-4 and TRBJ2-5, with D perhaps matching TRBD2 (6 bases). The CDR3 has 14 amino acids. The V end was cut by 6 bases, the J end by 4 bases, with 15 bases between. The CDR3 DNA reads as TGTGCCAGCAGAATGCGGGGTTCGGGAGAGACCCAGTACTTC. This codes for CASRMRGSGETQYF.

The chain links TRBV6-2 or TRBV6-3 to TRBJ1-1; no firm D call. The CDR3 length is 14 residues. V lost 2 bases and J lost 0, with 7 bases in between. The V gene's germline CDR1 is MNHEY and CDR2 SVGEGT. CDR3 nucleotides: TGTGCCAGCAGTTACGACACGGTGAACACTGAAGCTTTCTTT. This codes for CASSYDTVNTEAFF.

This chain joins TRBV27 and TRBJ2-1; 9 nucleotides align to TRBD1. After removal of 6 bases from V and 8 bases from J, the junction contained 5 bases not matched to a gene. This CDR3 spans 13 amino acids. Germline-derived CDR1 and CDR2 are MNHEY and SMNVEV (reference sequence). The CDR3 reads CASRYRGRDEQFF. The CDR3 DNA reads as TGTGCCAGCAGATACAGGGGGCGCGATGAGCAGTTCTTC.

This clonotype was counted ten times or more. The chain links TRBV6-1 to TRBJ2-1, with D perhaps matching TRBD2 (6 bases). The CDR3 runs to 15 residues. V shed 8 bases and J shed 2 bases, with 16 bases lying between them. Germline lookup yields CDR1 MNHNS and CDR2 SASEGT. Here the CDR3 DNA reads TGTGCCAGCTCCAACCCGGGAGTGACCTACAATGAGCAGTTCTTC. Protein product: CASSNPGVTYNEQFF.

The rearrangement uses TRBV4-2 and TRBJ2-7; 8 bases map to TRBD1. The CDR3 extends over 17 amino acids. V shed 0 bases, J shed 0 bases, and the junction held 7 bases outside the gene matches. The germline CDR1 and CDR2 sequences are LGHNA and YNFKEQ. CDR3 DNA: TGTGCCAGCAGCCAAGATATACGACAGGGGAGCTCCTACGAGCAGTACTTC. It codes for CASSQDIRQGSSYEQYF.

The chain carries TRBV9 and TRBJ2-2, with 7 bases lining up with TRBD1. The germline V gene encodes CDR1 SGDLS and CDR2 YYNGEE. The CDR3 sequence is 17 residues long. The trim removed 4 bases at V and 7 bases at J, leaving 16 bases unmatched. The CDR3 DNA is TGTGCCAGCAGCCCTCAAAGCCCGACAGGGTATGTCGGGGAGCTGTTTTTT. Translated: CASSPQSPTGYVGELFF.